This TCR beta chain was documented in a study of molecular identifiers for immune sequencing clone quantification. Study-wide points: A single cell's spiked Jurkat TCR RNA was reportedly detectable among one million naive cells.

TCRdb fed the PCR reads into MiXCR, producing one record per CDR3 protein. Of just under 65,000 distinct CDR3 sequences in the sample, approximately 18% were seen once. Concerning this clonotype itself: As yet, its antigen is unknown.

The germline gives CDR1 MGHRA, CDR2 YSYEKL. The V end was cut by 3 bases, the J end by 7 bases, with 7 bases between. This CDR3 has 12 amino acids. The chain carries TRBV4-1 and TRBJ2-1; no clear D gene. The origin of this receptor is a human donor in good health. Some libraries in this study had Jurkat cell RNA spiked in. The sequenced sample was naive CD8+ T cells from blood, with Jurkat cell RNA spiked in. Sample subset: FACS-sorted CD8+CD4-CCR7+CD45RA+ naive T cells. CDR3 amino acids: CASSQSWNEQFF. CDR3 DNA: TGCGCCAGCAGCCAGAGTTGGAATGAGCAGTTCTTC.